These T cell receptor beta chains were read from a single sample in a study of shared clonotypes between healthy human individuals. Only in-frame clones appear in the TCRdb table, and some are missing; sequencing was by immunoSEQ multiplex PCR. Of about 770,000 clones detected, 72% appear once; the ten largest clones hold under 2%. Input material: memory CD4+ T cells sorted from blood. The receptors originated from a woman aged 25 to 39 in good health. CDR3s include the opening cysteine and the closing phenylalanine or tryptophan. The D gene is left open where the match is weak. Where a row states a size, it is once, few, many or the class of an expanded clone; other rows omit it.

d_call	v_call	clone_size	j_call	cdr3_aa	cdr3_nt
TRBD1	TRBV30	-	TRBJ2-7	CAWTVQGIPYEQYF	TGTGCCTGGACGGTACAGGGGATACCTTACGAGCAGTACTTC
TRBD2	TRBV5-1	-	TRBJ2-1	CASSLAQIAGVNNEQFF	TGCGCCAGCAGCTTGGCACAGATAGCGGGAGTTAACAATGAGCAGTTCTTC
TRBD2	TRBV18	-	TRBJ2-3	CASSPNAPTSGSSGTDTQYF	TGTGCCAGCTCACCAAACGCCCCGACTAGCGGGAGTTCTGGCACAGATACGCAGTATTTT
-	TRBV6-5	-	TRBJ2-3	CASSQQDTQYF	TGTGCCAGCAGCCAACAAGATACGCAGTATTTT
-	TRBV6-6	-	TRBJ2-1	CASSLTRYEQFF	TGTGCCAGCAGTTTAACCCGATATGAGCAGTTCTTC
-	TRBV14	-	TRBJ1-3	CASSRPTPGNTIYF	TGTGCCAGCAGCCGACCTACGCCTGGAAACACCATATATTTT
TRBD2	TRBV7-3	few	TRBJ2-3	CASSSGLAGGYQYF	TGTGCCAGCAGCTCAGGACTAGCGGGAGGGTATCAGTATTTT
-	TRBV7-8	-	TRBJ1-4	CASSSRDPQREKLFF	TGTGCCAGCAGCTCCCGGGACCCGCAGAGGGAAAAACTGTTTTTT
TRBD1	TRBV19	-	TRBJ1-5	CASKEWGQDSQPQHF	TGTGCCAGTAAGGAATGGGGACAGGACTCCCAGCCCCAGCATTTT
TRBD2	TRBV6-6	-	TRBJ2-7	CASRALAGAYEQYF	TGTGCCAGCAGGGCCTTAGCGGGAGCCTACGAGCAGTACTTC
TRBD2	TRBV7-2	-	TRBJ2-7	CASSLGSGGLYEQYF	TGTGCCAGCAGCTTAGGGAGCGGGGGACTGTACGAGCAGTACTTC
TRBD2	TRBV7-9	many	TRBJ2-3	CAIRGSSGTDTQYF	TGTGCCATCCGCGGGAGTAGTGGCACAGATACGCAGTATTTT
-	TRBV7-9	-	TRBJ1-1	CASSYNSGAGSTEAFF	TGTGCCAGCAGCTATAATTCCGGGGCTGGGAGCACTGAAGCTTTCTTT
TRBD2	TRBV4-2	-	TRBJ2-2	CASSHGLAGNTGELFF	TGTGCCAGCAGCCATGGGCTAGCGGGGAACACCGGGGAGCTGTTTTTT
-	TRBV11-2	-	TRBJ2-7	CASSLFGTSMYEQYF	TGTGCCAGCAGCTTATTCGGGACTTCGATGTACGAGCAGTACTTC